The sequence of this T cell receptor (beta chain) was determined in a study of shared clonotypes between healthy human individuals. Study-wide findings and caveats: About 5% was the fraction of naive CD4 clonotypes found shared across several donors.

Each donor was a Caucasian adult residing in Nashville, Tennessee. At the deep level, the assay was run. Profiling relied on immunoSEQ multiplex PCR, and the TCRdb table lists in-frame clones only, not all of them. The sample carries 2 million to 2.5 million clones, approximately 93% recorded once. Concerning this clone: Its antigen remains unknown.

This sequence was found in a man aged 18 to 35 in good health. Some clones in this sample may be carry-over from other donors' samples. The sequencing sample was made of naive CD4+ T cells from PBMCs. Regarding subset: CD45RA+ positively selected.

For the CDR3, the DNA is TGTGCCAGCAGCCAAAAACCCGGGACAGGGAACGGCTACACCTTC. It codes for CASSQKPGTGNGYTF. This sequence joins TRBV4-2 and TRBJ1-2, with 9 nucleotides matching TRBD1. The V and J ends lost 2 bases and 8 bases, in that order; junction bases with no gene match: 9. CDR1 LGHNA and CDR2 YNFKEQ come from the germline V gene. This CDR3 contains 15 residues.